The 2 T cell receptor beta chains below were found in one sample sequenced in a study of blood T cell repertoires in COVID-19. Assay used: immunoSEQ multiplex PCR; TCRdb lists only in-frame clones, some missing. The sample gives about 300,000 clones, 80% to 90% of which show up once; more than 9% is in the top ten. The specimen was PBMCs or T cells enriched from blood (not recorded which). All receptors derive from a woman under 30 who had recovered from COVID-19.

The chain couples TRBV19 to TRBJ2-6, with a weak D call TRBD1 (6 bases). Germline CDR1 is LNHDA and CDR2 is SQIVND (reference sequence). Trimming removed 2 bases at V and 4 bases at J, with 21 bases between. The CDR3 is 19 amino acids. CDR3 nucleotide sequence: TGTGCCAGTAGTATATTTGGCAGGGGCCTCGCTTTGGGGGCCAACGTCCTGACTTTC. It encodes CASSIFGRGLALGANVLTF. Supplemented by reference TRBV19 and TRBJ2-6, the full variable domain reads DGGITQSPKYLFRKEGQNVTLSCEQNLNHDAMYWYRQDPGQGLRLIYYSQIVNDFQKGDIAEGYSVSREKKESFPLTVTSAQKNPTAFYLCASSIFGRGLALGANVLTFGAGSRLTVL.

DNA of the CDR3: TGTGCCAGCAGCTTAGGTTTACAGGGCTCACCCCTCCACTTT. This gives the protein CASSLGLQGSPLHF. The chain recombines TRBV13 with TRBJ1-6; a possible D gene is TRBD1 (6 bases). V lost 0 bases to trimming and J lost 10 bases, with 10 bases between them. The length of the CDR3 is 14 residues. From germline, CDR1 is PRHDT and CDR2 FYEKMQ (reference sequence).